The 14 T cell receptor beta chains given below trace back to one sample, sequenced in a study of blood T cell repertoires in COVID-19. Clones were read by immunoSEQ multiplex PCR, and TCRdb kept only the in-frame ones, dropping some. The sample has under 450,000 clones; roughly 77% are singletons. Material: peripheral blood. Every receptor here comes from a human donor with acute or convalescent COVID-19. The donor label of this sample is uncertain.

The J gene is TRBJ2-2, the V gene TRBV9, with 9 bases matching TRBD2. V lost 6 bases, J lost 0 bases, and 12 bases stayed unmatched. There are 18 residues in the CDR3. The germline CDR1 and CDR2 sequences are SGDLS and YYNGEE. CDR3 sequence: CASMRRAGGFANTGELFF. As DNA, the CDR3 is TGTGCCAGCATGAGAAGAGCGGGAGGTTTCGCGAACACCGGGGAGCTGTTTTTT.

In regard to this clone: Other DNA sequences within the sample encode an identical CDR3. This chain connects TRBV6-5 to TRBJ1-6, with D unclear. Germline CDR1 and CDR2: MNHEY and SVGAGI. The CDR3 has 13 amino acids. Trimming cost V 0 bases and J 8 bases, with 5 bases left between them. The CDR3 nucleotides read TGTGCCAGCAGTTACTCGCGAGATTCACCCCTCCACTTT. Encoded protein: CASSYSRDSPLHF.

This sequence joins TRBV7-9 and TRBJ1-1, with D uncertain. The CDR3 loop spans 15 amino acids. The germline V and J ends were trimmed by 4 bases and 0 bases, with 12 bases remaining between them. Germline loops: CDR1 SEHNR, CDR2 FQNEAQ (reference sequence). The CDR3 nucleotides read TGTGCCAGCAGCTCATTTAAAACAGTGAACACTGAAGCTTTCTTT. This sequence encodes CASSSFKTVNTEAFF.

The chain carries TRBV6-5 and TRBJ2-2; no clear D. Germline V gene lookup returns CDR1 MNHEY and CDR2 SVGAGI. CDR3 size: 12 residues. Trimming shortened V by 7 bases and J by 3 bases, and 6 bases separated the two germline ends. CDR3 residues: CASTVYTGELFF. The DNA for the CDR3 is TGTGCCAGCACAGTGTACACCGGGGAGCTGTTTTTT.

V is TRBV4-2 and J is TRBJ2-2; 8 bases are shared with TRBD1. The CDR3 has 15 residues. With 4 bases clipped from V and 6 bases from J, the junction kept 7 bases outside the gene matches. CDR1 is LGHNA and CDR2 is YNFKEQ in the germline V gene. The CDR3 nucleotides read TGTGCCAGCAGCCCCGGACAGGGTATTCCCGGGGAGCTGTTTTTT. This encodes CASSPGQGIPGELFF.

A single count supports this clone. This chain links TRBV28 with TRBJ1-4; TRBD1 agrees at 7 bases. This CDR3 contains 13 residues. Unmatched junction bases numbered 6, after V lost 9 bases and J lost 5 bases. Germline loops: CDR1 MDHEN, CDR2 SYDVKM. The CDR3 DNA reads TGTGCCAGTAATACAGGGGTAAATGAAAAACTGTTTTTT. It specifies CASNTGVNEKLFF.

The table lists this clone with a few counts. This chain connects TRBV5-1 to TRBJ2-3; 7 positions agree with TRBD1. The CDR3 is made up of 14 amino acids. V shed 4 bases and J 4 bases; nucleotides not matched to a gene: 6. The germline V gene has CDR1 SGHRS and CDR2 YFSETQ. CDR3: CASSPDRVSDTQYF. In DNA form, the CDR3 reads TGCGCCAGCAGCCCCGACAGGGTATCAGATACGCAGTATTTT.

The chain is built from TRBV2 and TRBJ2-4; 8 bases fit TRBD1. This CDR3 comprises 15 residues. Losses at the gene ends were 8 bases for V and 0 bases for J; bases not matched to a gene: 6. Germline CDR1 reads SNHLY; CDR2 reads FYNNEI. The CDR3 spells CASGGQGLAKNIQYF. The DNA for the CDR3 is TGTGCCAGCGGAGGACAGGGACTAGCCAAAAACATTCAGTACTTC.

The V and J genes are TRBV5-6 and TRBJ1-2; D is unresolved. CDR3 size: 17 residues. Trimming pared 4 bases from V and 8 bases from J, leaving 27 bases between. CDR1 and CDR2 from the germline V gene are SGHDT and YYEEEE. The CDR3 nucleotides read TGTGCCAGCAGCCCCAGGCTAGGGTGGGTGATAGCGAGCGGCTACACCTTC. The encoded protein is CASSPRLGWVIASGYTF.

CDR3 loop: CASSTRTGAIGYTF. In DNA, the CDR3 is TGTGCCAGCAGCACAAGGACAGGGGCAATTGGCTACACCTTC. The chain carries TRBV7-2 and TRBJ1-2; 9 nucleotides align to TRBD1. The ends lost 5 bases at V and 7 bases at J; junction bases unmatched: 8. CDR1 and CDR2 from the germline V gene are SGHTA and FQGNSA. This CDR3 has 14 amino acids.

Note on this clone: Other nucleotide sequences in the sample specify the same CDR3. The DNA of the CDR3 is TGTGCCAGCAGTTTGGGACAGGGGTATGGCTACACCTTC. The encoded protein is CASSLGQGYGYTF. V gene TRBV28 combines with J gene TRBJ1-2, with 10 positions matching TRBD1. Per germline, CDR1 MDHEN and CDR2 SYDVKM. The CDR3 runs 13 residues. J lost 5 bases, V lost 3 bases, and 0 bases had no gene match.

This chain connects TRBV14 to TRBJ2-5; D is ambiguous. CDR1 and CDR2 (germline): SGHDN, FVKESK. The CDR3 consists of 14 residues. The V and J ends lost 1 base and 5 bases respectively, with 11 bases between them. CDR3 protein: CASSQVQSSETQYF. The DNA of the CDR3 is TGTGCCAGCAGCCAAGTGCAGTCTTCGGAGACCCAGTACTTC.

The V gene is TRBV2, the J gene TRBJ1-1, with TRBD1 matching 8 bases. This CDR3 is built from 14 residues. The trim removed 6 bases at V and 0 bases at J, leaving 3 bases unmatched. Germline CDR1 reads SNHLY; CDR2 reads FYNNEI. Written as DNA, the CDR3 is TGTGCCAGCAGCTGGACAGGGTTGAACACTGAAGCTTTCTTT. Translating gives CASSWTGLNTEAFF.

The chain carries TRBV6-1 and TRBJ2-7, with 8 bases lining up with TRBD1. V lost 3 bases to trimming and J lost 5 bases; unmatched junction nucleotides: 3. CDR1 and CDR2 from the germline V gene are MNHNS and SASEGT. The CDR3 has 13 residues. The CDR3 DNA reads TGTGCCAGCAGTGAGGACAGGGACCACGAGCAGTACTTC. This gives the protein CASSEDRDHEQYF.